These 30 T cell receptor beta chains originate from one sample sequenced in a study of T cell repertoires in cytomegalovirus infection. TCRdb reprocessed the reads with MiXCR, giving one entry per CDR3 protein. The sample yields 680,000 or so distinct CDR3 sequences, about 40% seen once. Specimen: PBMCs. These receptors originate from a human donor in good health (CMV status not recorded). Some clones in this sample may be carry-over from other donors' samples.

CDR3 nucleotides: TGTGCCAGCAGTTTTCTCGCCACAGATACGCAGTATTTT. Encoded protein: CASSFLATDTQYF. The V call is TRBV27, the J call TRBJ2-3, with no clear D. This CDR3 comprises 13 residues. The germline V gene encodes CDR1 MNHEY and CDR2 SMNVEV (reference sequence). V was trimmed by 3 bases and J by 2 bases, leaving 6 bases between them.

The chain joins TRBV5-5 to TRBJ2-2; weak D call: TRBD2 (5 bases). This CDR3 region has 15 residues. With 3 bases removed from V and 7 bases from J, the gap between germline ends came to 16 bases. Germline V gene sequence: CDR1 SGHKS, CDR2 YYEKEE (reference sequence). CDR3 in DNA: TGTGCCAGCAGCTCTACGGACTTTCTCGGCGGGGAGCTGTTTTTT. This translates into CASSSTDFLGGELFF. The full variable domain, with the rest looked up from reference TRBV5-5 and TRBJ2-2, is DAGVTQSPTHLIKTRGQQVTLRCSPISGHKSVSWYQQVLGQGPQFIFQYYEKEERGRGNFPDRFSARQFPNYSSELNVNALLLGDSALYLCASSSTDFLGGELFFGEGSRLTVL.

CDR3 coding DNA: TGTGCCTGCTGGGGGGAGACCCAGTACTTC. It translates to CACWGETQYF. The chain carries TRBV6-1 and TRBJ2-5, with D perhaps TRBD1 or TRBD2 (5 bases each). In germline, CDR1 is MNHNS, CDR2 SASEGT. This CDR3 is built from 10 residues. Trimming stripped 11 bases from V and 5 bases from J, with 9 bases between.

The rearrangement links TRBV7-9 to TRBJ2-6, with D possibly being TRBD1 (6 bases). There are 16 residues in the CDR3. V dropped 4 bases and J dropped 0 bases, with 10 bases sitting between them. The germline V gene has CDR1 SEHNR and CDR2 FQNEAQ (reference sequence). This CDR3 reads CASSSVRGSGANVLTF. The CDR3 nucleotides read TGTGCCAGCAGCTCGGTCAGGGGCTCTGGGGCCAACGTCCTGACTTTC.

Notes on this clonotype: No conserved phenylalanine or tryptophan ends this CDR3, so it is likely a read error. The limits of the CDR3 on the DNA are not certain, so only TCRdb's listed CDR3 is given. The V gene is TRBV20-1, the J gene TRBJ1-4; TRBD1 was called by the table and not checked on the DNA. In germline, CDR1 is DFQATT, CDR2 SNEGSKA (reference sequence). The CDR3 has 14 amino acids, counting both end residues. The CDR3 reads CSARDRKSWSGQGI.

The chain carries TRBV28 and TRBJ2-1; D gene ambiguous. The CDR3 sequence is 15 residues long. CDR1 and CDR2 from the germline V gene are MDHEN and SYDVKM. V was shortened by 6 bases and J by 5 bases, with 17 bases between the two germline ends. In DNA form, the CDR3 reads TGTGCCAGCAGCCGATCCCTGAAGCGAAACAATGAGCAGTTCTTC. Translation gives CASSRSLKRNNEQFF.

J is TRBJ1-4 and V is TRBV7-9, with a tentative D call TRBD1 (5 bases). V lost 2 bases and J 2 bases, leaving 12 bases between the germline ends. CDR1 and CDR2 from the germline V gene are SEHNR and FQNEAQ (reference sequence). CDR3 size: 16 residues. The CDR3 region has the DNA TGTGCCAGCAGCTTAAGTCACCGGGGCACTAATGAAAAACTGTTTTTT. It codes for CASSLSHRGTNEKLFF.

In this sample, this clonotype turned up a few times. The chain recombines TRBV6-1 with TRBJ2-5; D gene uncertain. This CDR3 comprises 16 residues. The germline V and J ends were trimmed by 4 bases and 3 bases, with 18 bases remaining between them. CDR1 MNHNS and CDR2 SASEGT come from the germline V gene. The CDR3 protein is CASSGTDGHREETQYF. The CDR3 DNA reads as TGTGCCAGCAGTGGGACCGATGGGCATCGGGAAGAGACCCAGTACTTC.

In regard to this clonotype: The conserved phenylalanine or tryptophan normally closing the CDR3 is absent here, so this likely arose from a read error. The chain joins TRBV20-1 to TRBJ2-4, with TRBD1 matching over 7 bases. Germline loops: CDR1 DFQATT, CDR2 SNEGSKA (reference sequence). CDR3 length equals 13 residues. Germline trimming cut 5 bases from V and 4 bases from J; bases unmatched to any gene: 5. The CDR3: CSALGTVKNIQYL. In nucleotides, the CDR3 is TGCAGTGCTCTTGGGACAGTAAAAAACATTCAGTACTTA.

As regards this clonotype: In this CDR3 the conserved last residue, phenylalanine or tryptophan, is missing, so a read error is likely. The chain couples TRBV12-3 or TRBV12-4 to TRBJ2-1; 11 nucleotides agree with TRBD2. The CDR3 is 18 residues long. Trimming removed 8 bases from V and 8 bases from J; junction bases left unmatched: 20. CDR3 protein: CASGLQPPTSGSIDEQFL. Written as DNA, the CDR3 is TGTGCCAGCGGCCTTCAGCCCCCTACTAGCGGGAGTATTGATGAGCAGTTCTTA.

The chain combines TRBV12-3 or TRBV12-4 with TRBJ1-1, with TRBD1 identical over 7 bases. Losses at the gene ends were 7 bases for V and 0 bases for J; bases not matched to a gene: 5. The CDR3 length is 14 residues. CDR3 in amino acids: CASIGTAMNTEAFF. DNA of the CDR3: TGTGCCAGCATCGGGACAGCAATGAACACTGAAGCTTTCTTT.

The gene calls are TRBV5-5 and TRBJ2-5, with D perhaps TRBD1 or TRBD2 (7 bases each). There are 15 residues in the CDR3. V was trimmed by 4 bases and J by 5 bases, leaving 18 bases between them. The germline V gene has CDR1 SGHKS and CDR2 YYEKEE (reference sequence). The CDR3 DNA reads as TGTGCCAGCAGCCCGGAGACAGGGCGGGGGGAGACCCAGTACTTC. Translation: CASSPETGRGETQYF.

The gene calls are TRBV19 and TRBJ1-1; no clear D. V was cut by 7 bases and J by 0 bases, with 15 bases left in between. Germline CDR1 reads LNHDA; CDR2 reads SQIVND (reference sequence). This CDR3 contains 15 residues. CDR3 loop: CASMAGRAMNTEAFF. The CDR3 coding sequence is TGTGCCAGTATGGCAGGAAGGGCGATGAACACTGAAGCTTTCTTT.

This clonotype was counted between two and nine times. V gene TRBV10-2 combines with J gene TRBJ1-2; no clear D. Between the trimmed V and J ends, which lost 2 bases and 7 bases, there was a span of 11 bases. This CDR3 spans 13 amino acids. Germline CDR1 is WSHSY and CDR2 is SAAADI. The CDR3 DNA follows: TGCGCCAGCAGTGAGCGCACCTATGGTGGCTACACCTTC. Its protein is CASSERTYGGYTF.

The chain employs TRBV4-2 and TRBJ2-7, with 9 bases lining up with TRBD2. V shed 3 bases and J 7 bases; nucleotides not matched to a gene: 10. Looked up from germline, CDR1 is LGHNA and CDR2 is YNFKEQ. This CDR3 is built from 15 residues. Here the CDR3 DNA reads TGTGCCAGCAGCCATCTCCGCGGGGGGGCAGATGAGCAGTACTTC. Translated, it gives CASSHLRGGADEQYF.

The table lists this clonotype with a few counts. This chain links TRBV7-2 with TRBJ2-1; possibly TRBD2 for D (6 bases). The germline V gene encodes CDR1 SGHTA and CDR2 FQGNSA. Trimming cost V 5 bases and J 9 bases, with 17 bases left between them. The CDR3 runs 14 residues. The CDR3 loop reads CASSQDVRGSEQFF. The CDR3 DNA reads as TGTGCCAGCAGCCAAGATGTTCGGGGGAGTGAGCAGTTCTTC.

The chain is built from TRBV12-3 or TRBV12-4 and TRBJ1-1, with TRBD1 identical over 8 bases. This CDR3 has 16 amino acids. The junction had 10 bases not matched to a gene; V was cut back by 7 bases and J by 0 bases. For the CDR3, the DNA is TGTGCCAGCACCCTAGGGACAGGAGCCATGAACACTGAAGCTTTCTTT. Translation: CASTLGTGAMNTEAFF.

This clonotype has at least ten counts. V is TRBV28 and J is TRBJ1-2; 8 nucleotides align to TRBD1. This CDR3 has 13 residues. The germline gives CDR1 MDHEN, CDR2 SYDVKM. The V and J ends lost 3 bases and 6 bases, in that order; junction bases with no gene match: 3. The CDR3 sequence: CASSFSGGDGYTF. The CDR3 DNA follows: TGTGCCAGCAGTTTTTCAGGGGGCGATGGCTACACCTTC.

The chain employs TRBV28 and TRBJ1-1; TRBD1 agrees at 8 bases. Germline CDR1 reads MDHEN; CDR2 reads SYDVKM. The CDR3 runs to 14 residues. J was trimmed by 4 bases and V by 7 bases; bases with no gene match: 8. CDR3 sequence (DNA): TGTGCCAGCACCTTGACAGGGGTGAGCACTGAAGCTTTCTTT. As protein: CASTLTGVSTEAFF.

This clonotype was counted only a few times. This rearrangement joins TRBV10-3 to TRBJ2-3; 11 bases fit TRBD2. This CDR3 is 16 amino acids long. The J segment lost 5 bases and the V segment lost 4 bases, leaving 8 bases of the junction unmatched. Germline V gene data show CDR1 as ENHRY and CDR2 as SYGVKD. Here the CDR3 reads CAISVTGTSGRDTQYF. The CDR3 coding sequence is TGTGCCATCAGTGTAACCGGGACTAGCGGAAGAGATACGCAGTATTTT.

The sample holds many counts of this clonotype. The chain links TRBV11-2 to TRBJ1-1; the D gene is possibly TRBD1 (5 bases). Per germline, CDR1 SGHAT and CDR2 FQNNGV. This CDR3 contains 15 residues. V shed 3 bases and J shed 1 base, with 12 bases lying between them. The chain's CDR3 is CASSLGLSQNTEAFF. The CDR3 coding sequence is TGTGCCAGCAGCTTGGGACTAAGTCAGAACACTGAAGCTTTCTTT.

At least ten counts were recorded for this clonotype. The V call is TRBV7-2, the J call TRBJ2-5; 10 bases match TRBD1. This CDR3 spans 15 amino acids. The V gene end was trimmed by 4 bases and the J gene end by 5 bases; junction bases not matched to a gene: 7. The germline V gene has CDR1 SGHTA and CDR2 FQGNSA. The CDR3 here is CASSSQTGGGETQYF. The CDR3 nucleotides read TGTGCCAGCAGCTCCCAGACAGGGGGCGGGGAGACCCAGTACTTC. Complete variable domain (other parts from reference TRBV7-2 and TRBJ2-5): GAGVSQSPSNKVTEKGKDVELRCDPISGHTALYWYRQSLGQGLEFLIYFQGNSAPDKSGLPSDRFSAERTGGSVSTLTIQRTQQEDSAVYLCASSSQTGGGETQYFGPGTRLLVL.

CDR3 residues: CSVAGTGNEQYF. CDR3 DNA: TGCAGCGTTGCCGGGACAGGGAACGAGCAGTACTTC. This chain connects TRBV29-1 to TRBJ2-7, with 9 nucleotides matching TRBD1. Germline lookup yields CDR1 SQVTM and CDR2 ANQGSEA. This CDR3 is 12 amino acids long. With 4 bases clipped from V and 5 bases from J, the junction kept 3 bases outside the gene matches.

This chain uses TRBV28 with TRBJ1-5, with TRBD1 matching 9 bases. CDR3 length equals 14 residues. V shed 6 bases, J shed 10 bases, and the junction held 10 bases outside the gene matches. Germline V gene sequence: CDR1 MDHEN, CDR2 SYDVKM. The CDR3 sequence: CASSPAGQGPPQHF. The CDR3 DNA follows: TGTGCCAGCAGCCCGGCAGGACAGGGGCCTCCCCAGCATTTT. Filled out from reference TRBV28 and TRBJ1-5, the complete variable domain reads DVKVTQSSRYLVKRTGEKVFLECVQDMDHENMFWYRQDPGLGLRLIYFSYDVKMKEKGDIPEGYSVSREKKERFSLILESASTNQTSMYLCASSPAGQGPPQHFGDGTRLSIL.

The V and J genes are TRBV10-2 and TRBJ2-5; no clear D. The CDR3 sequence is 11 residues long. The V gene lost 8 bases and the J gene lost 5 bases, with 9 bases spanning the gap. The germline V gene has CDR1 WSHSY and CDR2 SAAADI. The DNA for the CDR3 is TGCGCCAGCCAACTCGTGGAGACCCAGTACTTC. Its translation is CASQLVETQYF.

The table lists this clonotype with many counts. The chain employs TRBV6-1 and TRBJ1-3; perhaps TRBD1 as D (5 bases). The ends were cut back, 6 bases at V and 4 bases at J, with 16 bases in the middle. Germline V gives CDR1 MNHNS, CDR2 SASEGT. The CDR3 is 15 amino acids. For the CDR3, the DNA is TGTGCCAGCAGACTCAGGGTCACTGGGGGAAACACCATATATTTT. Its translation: CASRLRVTGGNTIYF.

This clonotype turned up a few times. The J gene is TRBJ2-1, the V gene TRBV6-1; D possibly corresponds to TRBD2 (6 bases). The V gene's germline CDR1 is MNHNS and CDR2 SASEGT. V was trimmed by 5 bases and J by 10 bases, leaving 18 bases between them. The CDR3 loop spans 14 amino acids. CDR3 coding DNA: TGTGCCAGCAGTTCATCCGCAACTGGAGGGGAGCAGTTCTTC. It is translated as CASSSSATGGEQFF.

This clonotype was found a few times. CDR3 region: CATPNRGLEYYGYTF. The CDR3 DNA sequence: TGTGCCACGCCGAACCGGGGATTGGAGTACTATGGCTACACCTTC. The gene calls are TRBV6-6 and TRBJ1-2; D remains unclear. CDR1 and CDR2 from the germline V gene are MNHNY and SVGAGI (reference sequence). The CDR3 runs to 15 residues. V lost 10 bases and J 3 bases, leaving 21 bases between the germline ends.

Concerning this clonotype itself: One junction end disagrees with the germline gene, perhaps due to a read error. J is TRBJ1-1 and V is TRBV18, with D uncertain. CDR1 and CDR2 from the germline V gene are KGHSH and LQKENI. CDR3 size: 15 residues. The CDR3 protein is CASSPVGKANAEAFF. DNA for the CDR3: TGTGCCAGCTCACCAGTGGGCAAGGCGAACGCTGAAGCTTTCTTT.

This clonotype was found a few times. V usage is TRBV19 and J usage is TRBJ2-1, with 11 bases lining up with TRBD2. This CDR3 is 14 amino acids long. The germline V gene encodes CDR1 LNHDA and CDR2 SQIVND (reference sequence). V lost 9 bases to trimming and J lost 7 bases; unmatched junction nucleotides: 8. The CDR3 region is CASKIAGGLNEQFF. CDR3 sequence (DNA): TGTGCCAGCAAGATAGCGGGAGGGTTAAATGAGCAGTTCTTC.